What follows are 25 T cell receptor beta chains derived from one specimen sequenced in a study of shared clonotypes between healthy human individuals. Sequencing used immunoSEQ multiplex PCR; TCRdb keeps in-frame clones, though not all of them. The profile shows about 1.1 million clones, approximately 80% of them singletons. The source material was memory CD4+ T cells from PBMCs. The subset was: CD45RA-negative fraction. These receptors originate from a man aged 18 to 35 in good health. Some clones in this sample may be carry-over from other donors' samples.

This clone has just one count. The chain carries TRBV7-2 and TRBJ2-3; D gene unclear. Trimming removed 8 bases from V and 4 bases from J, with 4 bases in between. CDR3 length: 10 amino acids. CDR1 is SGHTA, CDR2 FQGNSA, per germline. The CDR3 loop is CASGSDTQYF. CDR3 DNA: TGTGCCAGCGGATCAGATACGCAGTATTTT.

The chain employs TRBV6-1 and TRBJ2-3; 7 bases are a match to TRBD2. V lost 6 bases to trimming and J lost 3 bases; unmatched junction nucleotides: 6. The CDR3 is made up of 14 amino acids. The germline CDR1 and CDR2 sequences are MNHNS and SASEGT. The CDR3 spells CASRSAGSTDTQYF. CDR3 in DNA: TGTGCCAGCAGATCAGCGGGATCGACAGATACGCAGTATTTT.

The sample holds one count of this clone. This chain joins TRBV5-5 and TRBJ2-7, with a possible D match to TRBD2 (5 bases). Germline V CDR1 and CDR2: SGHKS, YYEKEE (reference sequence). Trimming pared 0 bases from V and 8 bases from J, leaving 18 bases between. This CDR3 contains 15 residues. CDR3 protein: CASSLGAELGTKQYF. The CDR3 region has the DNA TGTGCCAGCAGCTTGGGGGCCGAACTAGGTACGAAGCAGTACTTC.

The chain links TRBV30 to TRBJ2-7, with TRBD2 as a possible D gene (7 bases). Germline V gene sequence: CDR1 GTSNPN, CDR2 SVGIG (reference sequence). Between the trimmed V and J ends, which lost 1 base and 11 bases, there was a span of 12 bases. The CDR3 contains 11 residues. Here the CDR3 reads CAWSARGAKYF. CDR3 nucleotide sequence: TGTGCCTGGAGTGCACGGGGGGCGAAGTACTTC.

This CDR3 reads CASSPEGGPQHF. In nucleotides, the CDR3 is TGTGCCAGCTCACCAGAGGGGGGGCCCCAGCATTTT. This chain connects TRBV18 to TRBJ1-5; possibly TRBD1 for D (6 bases). CDR1 is KGHSH and CDR2 is LQKENI in the germline V gene. The CDR3 sequence is 12 residues long. Trimming removed 2 bases at V and 9 bases at J, with 8 bases between. Full variable domain (missing parts from reference TRBV18 and TRBJ1-5): NAGVMQNPRHLVRRRGQEARLRCSPMKGHSHVYWYRQLPEEGLKFMVYLQKENIIDESGMPKERFSAEFPKEGPSILRIQQVVRGDSAAYFCASSPEGGPQHFGDGTRLSIL.

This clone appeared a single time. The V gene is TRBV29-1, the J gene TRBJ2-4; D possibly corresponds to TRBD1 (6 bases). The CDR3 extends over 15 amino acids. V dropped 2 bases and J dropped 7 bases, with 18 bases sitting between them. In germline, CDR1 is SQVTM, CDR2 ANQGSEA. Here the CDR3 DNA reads TGCAGCGTTGAATCAACTCAGGGGCCCGGGAACATTCAGTACTTC. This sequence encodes CSVESTQGPGNIQYF.

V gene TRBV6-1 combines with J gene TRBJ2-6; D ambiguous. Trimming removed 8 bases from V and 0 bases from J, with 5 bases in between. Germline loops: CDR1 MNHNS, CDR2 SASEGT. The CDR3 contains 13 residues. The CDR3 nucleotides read TGTGCCAGCTTGAACTCTGGGGCCAACGTCCTGACTTTC. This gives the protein CASLNSGANVLTF.

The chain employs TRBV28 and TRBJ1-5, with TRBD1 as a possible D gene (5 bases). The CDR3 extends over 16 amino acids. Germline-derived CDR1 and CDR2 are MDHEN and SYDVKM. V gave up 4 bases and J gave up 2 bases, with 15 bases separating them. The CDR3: CASSSPGGGRNQPQHF. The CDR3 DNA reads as TGTGCCAGCAGTTCGCCGGGGGGGGGACGCAATCAGCCCCAGCATTTT.

For the CDR3, the DNA is TGCGCCAGCACGTCAACTAGTAGGCAAGAGACCCAGTACTTC. Amino acid sequence: CASTSTSRQETQYF. The rearrangement uses TRBV10-2 and TRBJ2-5, with D maybe TRBD2 (5 bases). Germline lookup yields CDR1 WSHSY and CDR2 SAAADI. The CDR3 has 14 amino acids. Trimming took off 7 bases at V and 2 bases at J, with 14 bases between the two ends.

The CDR3 loop is CASSLGGTGNTGELFF. In DNA form, the CDR3 reads TGTGCCAGCAGCTTGGGAGGGACGGGGAACACCGGGGAGCTGTTTTTT. This chain connects TRBV5-4 to TRBJ2-2, with D possibly called TRBD1 or TRBD2 (5 bases each). Germline assignment: CDR1 SGHNT and CDR2 YYREEE (reference sequence). The CDR3 spans 16 residues. V lost 0 bases and J lost 1, with 10 bases in between.

Here the CDR3 reads CASSTRGAGNTIYF. In DNA, the CDR3 is TGTGCCAGCAGTACCAGGGGGGCTGGAAACACCATATATTTT. This sequence joins TRBV6-5 and TRBJ1-3, with TRBD1 identical over 7 bases. The germline V gene has CDR1 MNHEY and CDR2 SVGAGI. J gave up 2 bases and V 5 bases, and 3 bases lay outside the gene matches. This CDR3 is built from 14 residues.

CDR3 nucleotide sequence: TGTGCCAGCAGCCAACGGACTAGCGGGAGCACAGATACGCAGTATTTT. It translates to CASSQRTSGSTDTQYF. The chain employs TRBV5-6 and TRBJ2-3, with 11 positions matching TRBD2. The V gene end was trimmed by 4 bases and the J gene end by 0 bases; junction bases not matched to a gene: 4. The V gene's germline CDR1 is SGHDT and CDR2 YYEEEE. This CDR3 is built from 16 residues.

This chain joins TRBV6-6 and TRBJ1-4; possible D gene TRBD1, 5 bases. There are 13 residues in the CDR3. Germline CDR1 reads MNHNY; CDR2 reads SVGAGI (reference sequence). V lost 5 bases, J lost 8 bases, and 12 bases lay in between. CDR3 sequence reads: CASSRSGGEKLFF. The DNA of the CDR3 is TGTGCCAGCAGTAGATCTGGGGGGGAAAAACTGTTTTTT.

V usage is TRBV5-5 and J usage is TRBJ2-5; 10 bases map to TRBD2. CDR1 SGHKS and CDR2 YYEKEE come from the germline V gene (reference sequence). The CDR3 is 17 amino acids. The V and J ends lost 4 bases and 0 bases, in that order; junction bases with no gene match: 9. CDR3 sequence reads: CASSRWGLASYQETQYF. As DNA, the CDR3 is TGTGCCAGCAGCAGGTGGGGACTAGCGTCGTACCAAGAGACCCAGTACTTC.

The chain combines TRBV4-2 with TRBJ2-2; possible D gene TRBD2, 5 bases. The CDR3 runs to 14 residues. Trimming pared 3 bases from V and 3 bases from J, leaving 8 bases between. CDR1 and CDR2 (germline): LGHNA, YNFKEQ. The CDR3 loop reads CASSQRADTGELFF. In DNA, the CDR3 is TGTGCCAGCAGCCAGCGGGCGGACACCGGGGAGCTGTTTTTT.

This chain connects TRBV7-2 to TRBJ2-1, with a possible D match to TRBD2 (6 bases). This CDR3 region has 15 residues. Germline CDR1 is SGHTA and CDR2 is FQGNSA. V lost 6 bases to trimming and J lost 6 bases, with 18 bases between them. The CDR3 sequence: CASRTKGLRANEQFF. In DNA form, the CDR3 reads TGTGCCAGCAGAACCAAGGGACTCAGGGCCAATGAGCAGTTCTTC.

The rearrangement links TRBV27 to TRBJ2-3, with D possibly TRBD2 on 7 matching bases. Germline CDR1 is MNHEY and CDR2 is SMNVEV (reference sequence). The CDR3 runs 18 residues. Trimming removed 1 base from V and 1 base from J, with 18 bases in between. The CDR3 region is CASSLYRGGAGGTDTQYF. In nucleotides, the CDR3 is TGTGCCAGCAGTTTATATCGAGGGGGGGCAGGGGGCACAGATACGCAGTATTTT.

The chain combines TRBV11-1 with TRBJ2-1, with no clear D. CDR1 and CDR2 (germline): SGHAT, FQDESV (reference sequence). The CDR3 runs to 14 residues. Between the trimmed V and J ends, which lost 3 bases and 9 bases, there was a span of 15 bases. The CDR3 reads CASSLGPMATEQFF. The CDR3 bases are TGTGCCAGCAGCTTGGGCCCGATGGCGACTGAGCAGTTCTTC. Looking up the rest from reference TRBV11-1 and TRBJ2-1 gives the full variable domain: EAEVAQSPRYKITEKSQAVAFWCDPISGHATLYWYRQILGQGPELLVQFQDESVVDDSQLPKDRFSAERLKGVDSTLKIQPAELGDSAMYLCASSLGPMATEQFFGPGTRLTVL.

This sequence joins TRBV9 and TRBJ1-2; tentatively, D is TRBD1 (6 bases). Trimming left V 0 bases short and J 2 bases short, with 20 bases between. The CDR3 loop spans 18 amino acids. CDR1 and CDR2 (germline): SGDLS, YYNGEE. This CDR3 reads CASSVEHRDKTGNYGYTF. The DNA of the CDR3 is TGTGCCAGCAGCGTAGAGCACAGGGACAAAACGGGGAACTATGGCTACACCTTC.

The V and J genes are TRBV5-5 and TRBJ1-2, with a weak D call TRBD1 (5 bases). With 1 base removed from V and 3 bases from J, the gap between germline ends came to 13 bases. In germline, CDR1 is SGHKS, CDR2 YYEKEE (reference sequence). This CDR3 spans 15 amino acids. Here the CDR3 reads CASSLKGQGHYGYTF. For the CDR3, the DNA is TGTGCCAGCAGCTTGAAGGGCCAGGGTCACTATGGCTACACCTTC.

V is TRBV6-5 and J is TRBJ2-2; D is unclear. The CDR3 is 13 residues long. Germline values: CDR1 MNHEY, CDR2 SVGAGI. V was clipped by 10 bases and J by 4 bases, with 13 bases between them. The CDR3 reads CATHLDPTGELFF. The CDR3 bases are TGTGCCACCCATCTGGATCCCACCGGGGAGCTGTTTTTT.

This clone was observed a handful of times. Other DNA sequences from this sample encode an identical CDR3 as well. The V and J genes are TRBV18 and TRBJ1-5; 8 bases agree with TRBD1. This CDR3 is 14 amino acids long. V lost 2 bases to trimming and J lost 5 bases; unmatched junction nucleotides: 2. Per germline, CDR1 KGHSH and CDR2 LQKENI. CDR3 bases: TGTGCCAGCTCACCAGGACAGGGTTATCAGCCCCAGCATTTT. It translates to CASSPGQGYQPQHF.

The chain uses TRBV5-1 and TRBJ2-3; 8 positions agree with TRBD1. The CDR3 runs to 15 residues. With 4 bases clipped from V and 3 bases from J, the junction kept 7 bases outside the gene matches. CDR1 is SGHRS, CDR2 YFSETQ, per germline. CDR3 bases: TGCGCCAGCAGCGCGGGACAGGTGTCGACAGATACGCAGTATTTT. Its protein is CASSAGQVSTDTQYF.

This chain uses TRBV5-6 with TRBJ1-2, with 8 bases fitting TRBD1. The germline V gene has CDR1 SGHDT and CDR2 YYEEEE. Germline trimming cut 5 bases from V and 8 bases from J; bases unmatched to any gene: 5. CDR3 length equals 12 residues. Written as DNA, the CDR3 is TGTGCCAGCAGAAAAGACAGGGGCGGCTACACCTTC. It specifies CASRKDRGGYTF.

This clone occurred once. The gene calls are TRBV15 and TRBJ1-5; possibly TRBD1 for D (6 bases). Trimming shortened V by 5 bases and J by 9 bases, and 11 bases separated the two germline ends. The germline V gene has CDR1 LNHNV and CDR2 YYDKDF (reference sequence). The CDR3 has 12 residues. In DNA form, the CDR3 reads TGTGCCACCAGCTACCGAGGGGGGCCCCAGCATTTT. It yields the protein CATSYRGGPQHF.